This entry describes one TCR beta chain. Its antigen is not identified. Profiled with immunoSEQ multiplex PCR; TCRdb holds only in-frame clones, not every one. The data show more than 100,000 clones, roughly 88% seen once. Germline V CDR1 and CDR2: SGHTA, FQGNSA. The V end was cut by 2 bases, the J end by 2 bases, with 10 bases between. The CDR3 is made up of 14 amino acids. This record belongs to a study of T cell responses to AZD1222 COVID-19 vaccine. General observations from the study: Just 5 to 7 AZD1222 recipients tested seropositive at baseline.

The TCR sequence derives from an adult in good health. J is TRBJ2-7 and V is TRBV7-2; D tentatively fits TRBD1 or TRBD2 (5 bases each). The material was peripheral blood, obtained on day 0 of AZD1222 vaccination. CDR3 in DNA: TGTGCCAGCAGCTTACCGGGACCGGCCTACGAGCAGTACTTC. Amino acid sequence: CASSLPGPAYEQYF.